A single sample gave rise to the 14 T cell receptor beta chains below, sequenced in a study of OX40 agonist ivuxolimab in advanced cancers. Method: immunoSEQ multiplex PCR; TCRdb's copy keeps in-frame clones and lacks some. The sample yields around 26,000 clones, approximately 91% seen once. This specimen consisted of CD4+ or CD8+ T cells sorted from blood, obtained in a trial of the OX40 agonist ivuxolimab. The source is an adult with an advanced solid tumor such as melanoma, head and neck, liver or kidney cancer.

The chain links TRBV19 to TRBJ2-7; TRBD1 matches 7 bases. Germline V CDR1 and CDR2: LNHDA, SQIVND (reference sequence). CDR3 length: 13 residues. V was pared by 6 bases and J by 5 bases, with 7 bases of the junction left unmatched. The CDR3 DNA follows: TGTGCCAGTAGCATCGGACAGGCGAACGAGCAGTACTTC. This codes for CASSIGQANEQYF.

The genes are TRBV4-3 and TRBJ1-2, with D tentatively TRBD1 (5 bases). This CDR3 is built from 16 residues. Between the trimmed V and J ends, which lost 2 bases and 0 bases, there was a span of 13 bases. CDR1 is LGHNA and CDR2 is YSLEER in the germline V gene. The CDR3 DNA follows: TGCGCCAGCAGCCAATCGATTGCAGGGTCTAACTATGGCTACACCTTC. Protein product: CASSQSIAGSNYGYTF.

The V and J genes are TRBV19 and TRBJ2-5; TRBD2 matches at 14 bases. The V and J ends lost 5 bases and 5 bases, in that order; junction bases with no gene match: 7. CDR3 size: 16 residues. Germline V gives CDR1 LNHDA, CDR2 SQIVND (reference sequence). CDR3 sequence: CASSPRTSGGRETQYF. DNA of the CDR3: TGTGCCAGTAGTCCCCGGACTAGCGGGGGGCGGGAGACCCAGTACTTC.

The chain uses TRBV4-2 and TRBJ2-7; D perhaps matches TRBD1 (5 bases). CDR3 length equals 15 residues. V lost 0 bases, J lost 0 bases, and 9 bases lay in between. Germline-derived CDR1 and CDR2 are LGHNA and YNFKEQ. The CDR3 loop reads CASSQDRQLSYEQYF. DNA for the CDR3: TGTGCCAGCAGCCAAGATCGACAGCTCTCCTACGAGCAGTACTTC.

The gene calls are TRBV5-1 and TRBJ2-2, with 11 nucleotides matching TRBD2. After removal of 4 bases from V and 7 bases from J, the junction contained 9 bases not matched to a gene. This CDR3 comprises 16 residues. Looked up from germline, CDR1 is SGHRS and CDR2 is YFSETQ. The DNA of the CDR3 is TGCGCCAGCAGCCCGACGACTAGCGGGGCGCTCGGGGAGCTGTTTTTT. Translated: CASSPTTSGALGELFF.

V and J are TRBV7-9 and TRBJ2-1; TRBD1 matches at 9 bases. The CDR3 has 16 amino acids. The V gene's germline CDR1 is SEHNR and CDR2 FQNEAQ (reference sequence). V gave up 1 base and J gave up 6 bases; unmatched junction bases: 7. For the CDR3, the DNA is TGTGCCAGCAGCTTAGGGGGACAGGGATTGCGCAATGAGCAGTTCTTC. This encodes CASSLGGQGLRNEQFF.

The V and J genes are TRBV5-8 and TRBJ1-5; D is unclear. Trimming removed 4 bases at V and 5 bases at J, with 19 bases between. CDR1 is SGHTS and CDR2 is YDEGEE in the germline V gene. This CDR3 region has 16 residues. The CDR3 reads CASSEVGSLWDQPQHF. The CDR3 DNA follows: TGTGCCAGCAGCGAAGTAGGTTCGCTGTGGGATCAGCCCCAGCATTTT.

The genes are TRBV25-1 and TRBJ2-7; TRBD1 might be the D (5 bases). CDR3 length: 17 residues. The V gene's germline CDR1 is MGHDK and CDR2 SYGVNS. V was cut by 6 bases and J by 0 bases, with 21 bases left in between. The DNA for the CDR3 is TGTGCCAGCAGCCCAGGCGACAGACCTCCGATCTCCTACGAGCAGTACTTC. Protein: CASSPGDRPPISYEQYF.

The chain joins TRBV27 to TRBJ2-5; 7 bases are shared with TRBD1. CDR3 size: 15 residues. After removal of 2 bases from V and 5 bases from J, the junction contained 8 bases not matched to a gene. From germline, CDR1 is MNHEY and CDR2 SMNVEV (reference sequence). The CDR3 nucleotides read TGTGCCAGCAGTTTAATACAGGGGATTAAGGAGACCCAGTACTTC. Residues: CASSLIQGIKETQYF.

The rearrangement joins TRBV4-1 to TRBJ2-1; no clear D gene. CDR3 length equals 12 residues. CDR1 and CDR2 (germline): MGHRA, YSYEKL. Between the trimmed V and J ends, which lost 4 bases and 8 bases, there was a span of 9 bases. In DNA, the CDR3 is TGCGCCAGCAGCCCCGGCAACGATGAGCAGTTCTTC. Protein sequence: CASSPGNDEQFF.

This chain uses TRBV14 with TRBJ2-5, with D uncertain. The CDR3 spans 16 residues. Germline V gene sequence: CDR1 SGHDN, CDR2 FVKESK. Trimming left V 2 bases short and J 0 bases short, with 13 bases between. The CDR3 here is CASSQPGRANQETQYF. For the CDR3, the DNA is TGTGCCAGCAGCCAACCCGGAAGGGCGAACCAAGAGACCCAGTACTTC.

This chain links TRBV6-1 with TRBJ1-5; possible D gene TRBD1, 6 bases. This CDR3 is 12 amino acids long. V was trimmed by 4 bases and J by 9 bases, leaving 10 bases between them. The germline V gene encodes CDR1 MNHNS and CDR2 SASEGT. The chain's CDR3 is CASSGLRGPQHF. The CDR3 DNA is TGTGCCAGCAGTGGACTCAGGGGGCCCCAGCATTTT.

CDR3 sequence: CASSEEGVASRGYTF. Written as DNA, the CDR3 is TGTGCCAGCAGTGAAGAGGGGGTGGCTTCTAGGGGCTACACCTTC. V is TRBV2 and J is TRBJ1-2, with D tentatively TRBD1 (6 bases). Trimming pared 1 base from V and 8 bases from J, leaving 17 bases between. Germline V gene lookup returns CDR1 SNHLY and CDR2 FYNNEI. The CDR3 sequence is 15 residues long.

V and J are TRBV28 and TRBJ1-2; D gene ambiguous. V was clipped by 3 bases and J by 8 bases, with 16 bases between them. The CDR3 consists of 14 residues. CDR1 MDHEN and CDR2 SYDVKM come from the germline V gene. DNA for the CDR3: TGTGCCAGCAGTTTGGCAGCGGGGAGTTCGGGCTACACCTTC. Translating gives CASSLAAGSSGYTF.